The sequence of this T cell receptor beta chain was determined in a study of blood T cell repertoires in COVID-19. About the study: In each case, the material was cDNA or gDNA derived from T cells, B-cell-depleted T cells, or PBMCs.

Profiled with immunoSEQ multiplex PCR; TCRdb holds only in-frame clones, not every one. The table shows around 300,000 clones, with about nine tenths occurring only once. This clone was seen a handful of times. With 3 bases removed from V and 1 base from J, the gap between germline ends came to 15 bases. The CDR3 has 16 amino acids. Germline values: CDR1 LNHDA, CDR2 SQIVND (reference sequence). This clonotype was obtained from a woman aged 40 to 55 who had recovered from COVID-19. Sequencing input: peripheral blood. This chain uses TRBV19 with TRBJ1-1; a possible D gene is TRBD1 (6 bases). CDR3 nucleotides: TGTGCCAGTAGTATTGGGGGCTCCAATCGGAACACTGAAGCTTTCTTT. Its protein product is CASSIGGSNRNTEAFF.